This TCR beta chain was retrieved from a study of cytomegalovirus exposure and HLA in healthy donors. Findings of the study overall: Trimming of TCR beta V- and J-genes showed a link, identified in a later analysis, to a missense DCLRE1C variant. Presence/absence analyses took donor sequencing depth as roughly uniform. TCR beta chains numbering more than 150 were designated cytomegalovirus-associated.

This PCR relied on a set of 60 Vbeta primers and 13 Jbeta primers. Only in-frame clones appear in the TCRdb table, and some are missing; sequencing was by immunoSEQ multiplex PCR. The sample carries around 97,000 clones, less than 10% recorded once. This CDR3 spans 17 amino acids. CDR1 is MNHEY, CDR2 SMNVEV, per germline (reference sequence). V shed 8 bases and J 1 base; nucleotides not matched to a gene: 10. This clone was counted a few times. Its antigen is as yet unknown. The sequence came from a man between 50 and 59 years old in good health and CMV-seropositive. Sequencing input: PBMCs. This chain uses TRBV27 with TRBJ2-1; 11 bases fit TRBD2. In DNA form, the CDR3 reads TGTGCCAGCCGCGGACTAGCGGGTGGTCATTCCTACAATGAGCAGTTCTTC. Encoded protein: CASRGLAGGHSYNEQFF.